These 14 T cell receptor beta chains originate from one sample sequenced in a study of T-cell memory formation after mild COVID-19. TCRdb called the 5' RACE reads again in MiXCR, with one record for every CDR3 protein. In the table there are about 470,000 distinct CDR3 sequences, roughly 18% of which are singletons. The sequenced sample was PBMCs or a T cell subset sorted from them (not recorded which). These TCRs come from an adult woman who had mild COVID-19 (a few samples of this study predate the infection). Cell type and time point are not known.

In its sample, this clonotype was seen a few times. The J gene is TRBJ2-7, the V gene TRBV12-3 or TRBV12-4, with TRBD2 as a possible D gene (6 bases). The CDR3 is made up of 16 amino acids. V was trimmed by 7 bases and J by 0 bases, leaving 19 bases between them. The CDR3 loop is CASTIVGDFGSYEQYF. CDR3 DNA sequence: TGTGCCAGCACCATCGTCGGGGACTTTGGCTCCTACGAGCAGTACTTC.

The chain recombines TRBV4-2 with TRBJ2-3, with TRBD2 identical over 7 bases. Germline loops: CDR1 LGHNA, CDR2 YNFKEQ. CDR3 length: 16 residues. The junction had 9 bases not matched to a gene; V was cut back by 4 bases and J by 2 bases. The CDR3 sequence: CASSLPLAGDTDTQYF. The CDR3 bases are TGTGCCAGCAGCCTCCCCTTGGCGGGAGACACAGATACGCAGTATTTT.

This clonotype appeared a few times. The chain is built from TRBV15 and TRBJ2-1; 11 nucleotides match TRBD2. Germline values: CDR1 LNHNV, CDR2 YYDKDF (reference sequence). The length of the CDR3 is 15 residues. V lost 3 bases, J lost 8 bases, and 6 bases stayed unmatched. CDR3 loop: CATSSSGRALDEQFF. CDR3 DNA: TGTGCCACCAGCAGTAGCGGGAGGGCTTTGGATGAGCAGTTCTTC. Supplemented by reference TRBV15 and TRBJ2-1, the full variable domain reads DAMVIQNPRYQVTQFGKPVTLSCSQTLNHNVMYWYQQKSSQAPKLLFHYYDKDFNNEADTPDNFQSRRPNTSFCFLDIRSPGLGDTAMYLCATSSSGRALDEQFFGPGTRLTVL.

In its sample, this clonotype was seen a few times. The chain has TRBV9 and TRBJ2-3; D perhaps matches TRBD1 (6 bases). CDR3 length equals 15 residues. Germline CDR1 reads SGDLS; CDR2 reads YYNGEE. V was clipped by 1 base and J by 4 bases, with 13 bases between them. The CDR3 DNA reads as TGTGCCAGCAGCGTAAACAGGGAGATGGCAGATACGCAGTATTTT. This codes for CASSVNREMADTQYF.

This clonotype has only a few counts. The chain combines TRBV12-3 or TRBV12-4 with TRBJ1-6; the D is unclear. There are 14 residues in the CDR3. Trimming cost V 7 bases and J 4 bases, with 11 bases left between them. The CDR3 DNA reads as TGTGCCAGCAACCCGGCTGGATATAATTCACCCCTCCACTTT. The encoded protein is CASNPAGYNSPLHF.

This clonotype showed up just a few times. The chain carries TRBV5-1 and TRBJ1-1; D not certain. The CDR3 extends over 14 amino acids. The germline V and J ends were trimmed by 3 bases and 0 bases, with 9 bases remaining between them. The V gene's germline CDR1 is SGHRS and CDR2 YFSETQ. CDR3 DNA sequence: TGCGCCAGCAGCTCGGCGACCGTGAACACTGAAGCTTTCTTT. It codes for CASSSATVNTEAFF.

This clonotype has at least ten counts. The V gene is TRBV7-2, the J gene TRBJ2-7, with a possible D match to TRBD1 (6 bases). V was pared by 0 bases and J by 0 bases, with 12 bases between. Germline V gives CDR1 SGHTA, CDR2 FQGNSA. This CDR3 is built from 16 residues. As DNA, the CDR3 is TGTGCCAGCAGCTTAGCCCTACAGGGACCCTCCTACGAGCAGTACTTC. Amino acids: CASSLALQGPSYEQYF.

This clonotype has more than one count but fewer than ten. The gene calls are TRBV7-2 and TRBJ2-7; 8 bases are a match to TRBD1. Germline V gene sequence: CDR1 SGHTA, CDR2 FQGNSA. The CDR3 covers 13 residues. Trimming took 4 bases from V and 3 from J; bases not matched to a gene: 2. In DNA form, the CDR3 reads TGTGCCAGCAGCTCGACAGGGGTCTACGAGCAGTACTTC. Amino acid sequence: CASSSTGVYEQYF.

This clonotype was detected ten times or more. The genes are TRBV6-2 or TRBV6-3 and TRBJ2-6; TRBD2 might be the D (5 bases). CDR3 size: 15 residues. Germline assignment: CDR1 MNHEY and CDR2 SVGEGT. V shed 4 bases and J shed 0 bases, with 7 bases lying between them. The CDR3 coding sequence is TGTGCCAGCAGTTTGGAGGACTCTGGGGCCAACGTCCTGACTTTC. Amino acids: CASSLEDSGANVLTF.

The chain uses TRBV27 and TRBJ2-1; D is unclear. CDR1 is MNHEY and CDR2 is SMNVEV in the germline V gene (reference sequence). CDR3 size: 15 residues. Trimming removed 4 bases from V and 0 bases from J, with 10 bases in between. CDR3 region: CASSSLTSSYNEQFF. The CDR3 DNA is TGTGCCAGCAGTTCATTGACGAGCTCCTACAATGAGCAGTTCTTC.

The chain has TRBV27 and TRBJ2-7; 10 positions match TRBD1. The CDR3 covers 15 residues. With 8 bases clipped from V and 4 bases from J, the junction kept 11 bases outside the gene matches. The germline V gene encodes CDR1 MNHEY and CDR2 SMNVEV (reference sequence). CDR3 region: CASQTGGSGTYEQYF. CDR3 nucleotides: TGTGCCAGCCAGACAGGGGGCAGCGGGACTTACGAGCAGTACTTC.

This clonotype has more than one count but fewer than ten. J is TRBJ2-3 and V is TRBV20-1, with D possibly being TRBD1 or TRBD2 (5 bases each). Per germline, CDR1 DFQATT and CDR2 SNEGSKA (reference sequence). This CDR3 comprises 15 residues. Trimming removed 0 bases from V and 2 bases from J, with 12 bases in between. Here the CDR3 reads CSARDGRDLTDTQYF. CDR3 bases: TGCAGTGCTAGAGATGGCCGGGACCTCACAGATACGCAGTATTTT.

The chain is built from TRBV29-1 and TRBJ2-4, with TRBD1 as a possible D gene (7 bases). The germline CDR1 and CDR2 sequences are SQVTM and ANQGSEA. The CDR3 is made up of 15 amino acids. Deletions cut 2 bases from V and 1 base from J, with 12 bases between. CDR3 sequence reads: CSVELPGGAKNIQYF. The CDR3 DNA reads as TGCAGCGTTGAACTCCCAGGGGGGGCCAAAAACATTCAGTACTTC.

This chain links TRBV6-5 with TRBJ2-5; D is ambiguous. Trimming stripped 6 bases from V and 1 base from J, with 15 bases between. The CDR3 consists of 15 residues. Germline assignment: CDR1 MNHEY and CDR2 SVGAGI. DNA of the CDR3: TGTGCCAGCAGGCTTTGGCCTATAGCCCAAGAGACCCAGTACTTC. This translates into CASRLWPIAQETQYF.